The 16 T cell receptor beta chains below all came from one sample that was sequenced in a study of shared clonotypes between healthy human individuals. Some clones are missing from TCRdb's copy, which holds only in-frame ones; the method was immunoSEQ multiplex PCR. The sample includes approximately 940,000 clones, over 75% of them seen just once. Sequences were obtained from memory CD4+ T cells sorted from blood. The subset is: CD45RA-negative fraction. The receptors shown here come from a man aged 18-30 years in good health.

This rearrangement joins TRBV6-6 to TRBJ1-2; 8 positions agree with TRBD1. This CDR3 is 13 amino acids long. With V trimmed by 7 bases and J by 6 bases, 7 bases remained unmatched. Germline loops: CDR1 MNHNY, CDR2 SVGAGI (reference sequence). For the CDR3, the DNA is TGTGCCAGCACTTCCCAGGGGGCGGATGGCTACACCTTC. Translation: CASTSQGADGYTF.

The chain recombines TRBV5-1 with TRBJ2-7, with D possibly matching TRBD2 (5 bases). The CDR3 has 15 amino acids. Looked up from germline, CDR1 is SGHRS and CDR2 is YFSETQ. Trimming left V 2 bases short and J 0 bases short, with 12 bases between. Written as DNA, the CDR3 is TGCGCCAGCAGCTTTGAAGGGAGCTTCTCCTACGAGCAGTACTTC. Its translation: CASSFEGSFSYEQYF.

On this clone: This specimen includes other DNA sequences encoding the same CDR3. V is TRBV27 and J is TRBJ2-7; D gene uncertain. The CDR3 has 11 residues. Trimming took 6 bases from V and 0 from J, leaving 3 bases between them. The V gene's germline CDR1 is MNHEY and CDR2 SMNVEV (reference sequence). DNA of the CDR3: TGTGCCAGCAGCTACTCCTACGAGCAGTACTTC. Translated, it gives CASSYSYEQYF.

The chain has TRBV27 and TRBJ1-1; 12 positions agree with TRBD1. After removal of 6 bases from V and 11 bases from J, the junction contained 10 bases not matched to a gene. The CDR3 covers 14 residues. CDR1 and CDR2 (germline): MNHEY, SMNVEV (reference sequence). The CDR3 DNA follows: TGTGCCAGCAGCCCCGGGACAGGGGGCGCCGGGGCTTTCTTT. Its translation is CASSPGTGGAGAFF.

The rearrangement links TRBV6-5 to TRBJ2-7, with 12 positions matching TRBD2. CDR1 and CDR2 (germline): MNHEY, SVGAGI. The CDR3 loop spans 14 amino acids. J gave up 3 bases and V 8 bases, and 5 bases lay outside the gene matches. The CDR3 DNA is TGTGCCAGCGGGAGGACTAGCGGGGACTACGAGCAGTACTTC. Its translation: CASGRTSGDYEQYF.

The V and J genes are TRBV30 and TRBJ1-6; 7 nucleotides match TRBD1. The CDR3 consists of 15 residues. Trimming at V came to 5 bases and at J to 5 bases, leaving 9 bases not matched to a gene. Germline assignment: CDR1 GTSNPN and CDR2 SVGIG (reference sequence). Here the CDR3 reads CAWEAGTANNSPLHF. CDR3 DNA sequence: TGTGCCTGGGAAGCCGGGACAGCAAATAATTCACCCCTCCACTTT.

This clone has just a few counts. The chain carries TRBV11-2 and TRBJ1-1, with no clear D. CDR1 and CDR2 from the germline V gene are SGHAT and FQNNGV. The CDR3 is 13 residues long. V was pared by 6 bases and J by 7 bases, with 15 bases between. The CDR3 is CASSPGQVNEAFF. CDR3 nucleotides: TGTGCCAGCAGTCCTGGGCAAGTTAATGAAGCTTTCTTT.

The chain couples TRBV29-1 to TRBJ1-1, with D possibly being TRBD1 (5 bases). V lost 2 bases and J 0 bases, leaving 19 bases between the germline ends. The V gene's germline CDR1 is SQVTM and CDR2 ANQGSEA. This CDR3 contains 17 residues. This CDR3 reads CSVELLGKGFMNTEAFF. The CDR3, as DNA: TGCAGCGTTGAACTTTTAGGGAAGGGGTTCATGAACACTGAAGCTTTCTTT. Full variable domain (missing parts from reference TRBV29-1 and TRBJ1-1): SAVISQKPSRDICQRGTSLTIQCQVDSQVTMMFWYRQQPGQSLTLIATANQGSEATYESGFVIDKFPISRPNLTFSTLTVSNMSPEDSSIYLCSVELLGKGFMNTEAFFGQGTRLTVV.

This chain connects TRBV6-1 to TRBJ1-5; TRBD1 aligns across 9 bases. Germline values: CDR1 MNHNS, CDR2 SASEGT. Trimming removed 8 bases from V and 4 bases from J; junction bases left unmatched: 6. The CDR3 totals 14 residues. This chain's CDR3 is CASFDRGFNQPQHF. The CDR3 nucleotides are TGTGCCAGCTTCGACAGGGGGTTTAATCAGCCCCAGCATTTT.

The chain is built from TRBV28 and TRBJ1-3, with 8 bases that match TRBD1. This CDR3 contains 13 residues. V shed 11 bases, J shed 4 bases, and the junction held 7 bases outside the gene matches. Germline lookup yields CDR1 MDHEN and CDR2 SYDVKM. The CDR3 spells CACAGGAGNTIYF. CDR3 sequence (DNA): TGTGCCTGCGCAGGGGGCGCGGGAAACACCATATATTTT. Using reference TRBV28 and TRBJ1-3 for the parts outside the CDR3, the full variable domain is DVKVTQSSRYLVKRTGEKVFLECVQDMDHENMFWYRQDPGLGLRLIYFSYDVKMKEKGDIPEGYSVSREKKERFSLILESASTNQTSMYLCACAGGAGNTIYFGEGSWLTVV.

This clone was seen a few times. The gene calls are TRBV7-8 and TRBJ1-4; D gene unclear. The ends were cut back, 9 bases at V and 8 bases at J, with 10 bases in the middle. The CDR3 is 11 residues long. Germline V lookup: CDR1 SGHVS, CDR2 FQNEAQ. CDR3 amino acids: CASTSGEKLFF. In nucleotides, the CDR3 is TGTGCCAGTACATCAGGAGAAAAACTGTTTTTT.

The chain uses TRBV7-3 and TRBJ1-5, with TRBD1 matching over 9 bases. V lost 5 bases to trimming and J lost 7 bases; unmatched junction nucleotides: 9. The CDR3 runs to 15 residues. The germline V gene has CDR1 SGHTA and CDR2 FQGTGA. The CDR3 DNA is TGTGCCAGCAGCCTCACAGGGGGCGCAGGCCAGCCCCAGCATTTT. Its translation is CASSLTGGAGQPQHF.

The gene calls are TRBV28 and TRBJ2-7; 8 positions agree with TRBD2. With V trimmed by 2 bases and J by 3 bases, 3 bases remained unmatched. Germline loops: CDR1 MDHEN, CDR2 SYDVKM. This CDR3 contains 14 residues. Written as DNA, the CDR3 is TGTGCCAGCAGTTTACCGGGGGGGCTCTACGAGCAGTACTTC. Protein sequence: CASSLPGGLYEQYF.

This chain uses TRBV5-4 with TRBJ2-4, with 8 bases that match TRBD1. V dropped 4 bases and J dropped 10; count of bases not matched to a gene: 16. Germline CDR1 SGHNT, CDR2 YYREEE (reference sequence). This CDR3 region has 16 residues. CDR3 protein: CASSLWETSTGGIQYF. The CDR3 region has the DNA TGTGCCAGCAGCCTGTGGGAAACCTCTACAGGGGGTATTCAGTACTTC.

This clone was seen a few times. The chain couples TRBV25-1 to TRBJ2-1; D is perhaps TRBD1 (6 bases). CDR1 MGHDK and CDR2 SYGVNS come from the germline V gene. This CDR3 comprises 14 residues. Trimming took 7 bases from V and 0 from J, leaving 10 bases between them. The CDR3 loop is CASIGTPSYNEQFF. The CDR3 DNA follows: TGTGCCAGCATCGGGACACCCTCCTACAATGAGCAGTTCTTC.

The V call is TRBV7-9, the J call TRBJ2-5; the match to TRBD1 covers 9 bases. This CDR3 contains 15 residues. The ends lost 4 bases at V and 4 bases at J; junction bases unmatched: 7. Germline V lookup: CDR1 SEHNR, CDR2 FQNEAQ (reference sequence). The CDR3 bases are TGTGCCAGCAGCTACGCCGGGACAGGGATAGAGACCCAGTACTTC. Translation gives CASSYAGTGIETQYF.